This record looks at one TCR beta chain sequence and its context. No antigen is known for it. With V trimmed by 1 base and J by 5 bases, 3 bases remained unmatched. CDR1 is SGHVS and CDR2 is FNYEAQ in the germline V gene. CDR3 size: 14 residues. This entry comes from a study of cytomegalovirus exposure and HLA in healthy donors. Amplification used 60 Vbeta primers and 13 Jbeta primers. The assay was immunoSEQ multiplex PCR, and TCRdb's table has in-frame clones only and misses some. This sample carries more than 100,000 clones, approximately 79% of them seen once, and the ten largest clones take less than 5%. Study-wide results and limits: Listed as cytomegalovirus-associated were 170 or so TCR beta chains. The authors later linked a missense DCLRE1C variant to TCR beta V- and J-gene trimming.

The J gene is TRBJ1-1, the V gene TRBV7-6; 8 bases align to TRBD1. Sequenced: PBMCs. This receptor was taken from a man aged 50 or older in good health and CMV-seropositive. The CDR3 nucleotides read TGTGCCAGCAGCTTAGGGACAGGGCTTACTGAAGCTTTCTTT. It yields the protein CASSLGTGLTEAFF.